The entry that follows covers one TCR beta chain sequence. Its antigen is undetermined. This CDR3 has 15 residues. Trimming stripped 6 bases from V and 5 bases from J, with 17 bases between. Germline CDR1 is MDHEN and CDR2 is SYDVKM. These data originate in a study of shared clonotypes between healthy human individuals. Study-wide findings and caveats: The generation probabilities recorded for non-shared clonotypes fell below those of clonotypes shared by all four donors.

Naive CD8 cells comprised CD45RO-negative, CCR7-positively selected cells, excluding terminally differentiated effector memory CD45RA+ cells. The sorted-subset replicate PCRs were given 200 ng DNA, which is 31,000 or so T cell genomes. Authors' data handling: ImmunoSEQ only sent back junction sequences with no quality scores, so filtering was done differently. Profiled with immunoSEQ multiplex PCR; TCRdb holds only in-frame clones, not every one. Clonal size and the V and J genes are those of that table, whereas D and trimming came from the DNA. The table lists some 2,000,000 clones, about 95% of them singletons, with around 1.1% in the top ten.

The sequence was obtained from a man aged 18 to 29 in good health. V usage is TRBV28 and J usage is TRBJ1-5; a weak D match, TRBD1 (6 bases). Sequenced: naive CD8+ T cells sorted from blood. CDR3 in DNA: TGTGCCAGCAGACCTACGACAGGCCTTTATCAGCCCCAGCATTTT. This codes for CASRPTTGLYQPQHF.